Below, 18 T cell receptor beta chains from the same sample are listed, as sequenced in a study of human T cells and chemical hapten exposure. Each CDR3 protein gets one entry after TCRdb re-called the RACE reads with MiXCR. The sample has fewer than 200,000 distinct CDR3 sequences; 20% to 25% are singletons. Time point denoted: patch test 1, 2 weeks after DPC sensitization. Treatment denoted: therapeutic diphenylcyclopropenone sensitization with weekly scalp DPC. Sequenced material: whole blood, taken in connection with sensitization to the hapten diphenylcyclopropenone (DPC). The receptors were sampled from a woman between 50 and 59 years old with alopecia areata. Some clones in this sample may be carry-over from other donors' samples.

There are a few counts of this clonotype. The chain's CDR3 is CASSRLAGVLDTQYF. DNA for the CDR3: TGTGCCAGCTCAAGACTAGCGGGAGTTCTAGATACGCAGTATTTT. This chain uses TRBV5-5 with TRBJ2-3; 12 bases fit TRBD2. Looked up from germline, CDR1 is SGHKS and CDR2 is YYEKEE (reference sequence). Losses at the gene ends were 7 bases for V and 5 bases for J; bases not matched to a gene: 8. The CDR3 spans 15 residues.

This clonotype came up a few times. V is TRBV6-5 and J is TRBJ1-6; no clear D. Per germline, CDR1 MNHEY and CDR2 SVGAGI. V lost 0 bases, J lost 10 bases, and 13 bases lay in between. The CDR3 has 15 amino acids. As DNA, the CDR3 is TGTGCCAGCAGTTACTCCGGCAGTCAGACCTCACCCCTCCACTTT. It encodes CASSYSGSQTSPLHF.

This clonotype appeared many times. This chain links TRBV28 with TRBJ2-1, with 11 bases lining up with TRBD2. The germline V gene has CDR1 MDHEN and CDR2 SYDVKM. The CDR3 is 14 residues long. V shed 6 bases and J 7 bases; nucleotides not matched to a gene: 5. The CDR3 reads CASRTSGRKNEQFF. In DNA form, the CDR3 reads TGTGCCAGCAGAACTAGCGGGAGAAAGAATGAGCAGTTCTTC.

The chain is built from TRBV6-5 and TRBJ2-7, with 10 nucleotides matching TRBD1. CDR1 and CDR2 (germline): MNHEY, SVGAGI. The CDR3 sequence is 17 residues long. V was pared by 6 bases and J by 4 bases, with 15 bases of the junction left unmatched. In DNA, the CDR3 is TGTGCCAGCAGGCCCGGGACAGGGGCCCTCCTAGGATACGAGCAGTACTTC. It translates to CASRPGTGALLGYEQYF.

This clonotype was seen a few times. This chain links TRBV7-2 with TRBJ2-3; no clear D. Trimming left V 5 bases short and J 3 bases short, with 6 bases between. CDR1 SGHTA and CDR2 FQGNSA come from the germline V gene. This CDR3 has 12 residues. CDR3 in amino acids: CASSPATDTQYF. In DNA, the CDR3 is TGTGCCAGCAGCCCCGCTACAGATACGCAGTATTTT.

The genes are TRBV10-2 and TRBJ1-5, with TRBD1 matching 10 bases. The CDR3 loop spans 14 amino acids. The V and J ends lost 6 bases and 4 bases, in that order; junction bases with no gene match: 3. Germline loops: CDR1 WSHSY, CDR2 SAAADI. The CDR3 region is CASRTGGTNQPQHF. The CDR3 bases are TGCGCCAGCAGGACAGGGGGCACGAATCAGCCCCAGCATTTT.

The rearrangement uses TRBV5-1 and TRBJ1-1; D perhaps matches TRBD1 (6 bases). This CDR3 is 15 amino acids long. Germline V gives CDR1 SGHRS, CDR2 YFSETQ. Trimming took 5 bases from V and 3 from J, leaving 17 bases between them. Written as DNA, the CDR3 is TGCGCCAGCAGGCGGGCAGGGGCGTTGGACACTGAAGCTTTCTTT. Its translation is CASRRAGALDTEAFF.

The CDR3 sequence: CASSVEGRAGELFF. Here the CDR3 DNA reads TGTGCCAGCAGCGTAGAGGGGAGGGCCGGGGAGCTGTTTTTT. The rearrangement uses TRBV9 and TRBJ2-2; 7 bases match TRBD2. Germline V gives CDR1 SGDLS, CDR2 YYNGEE. V lost 0 bases to trimming and J lost 6 bases; unmatched junction nucleotides: 2. The CDR3 sequence is 14 residues long.

This clonotype appeared a few times. The chain joins TRBV15 to TRBJ1-2; a weak D match, TRBD1 (5 bases). Germline lookup yields CDR1 LNHNV and CDR2 YYDKDF (reference sequence). The CDR3 length is 14 residues. V dropped 0 bases and J dropped 5 bases, with 10 bases sitting between them. The CDR3 sequence: CATSRDPSGYGYTF. The CDR3 coding sequence is TGTGCCACCAGCAGAGATCCGTCAGGGTATGGCTACACCTTC.

This clonotype was detected only a few times. This chain connects TRBV10-2 to TRBJ2-1; TRBD2 might be the D (7 bases). Trimming took off 6 bases at V and 4 bases at J, with 16 bases between the two ends. Germline assignment: CDR1 WSHSY and CDR2 SAAADI. This CDR3 is built from 15 residues. As DNA, the CDR3 is TGCGCCAGCAGCGTACAGGGAGGGCCGTACAATGAGCAGTTCTTC. Its protein product is CASSVQGGPYNEQFF.

This clonotype was seen only a few times. V usage is TRBV29-1 and J usage is TRBJ2-1; 9 bases map to TRBD2. CDR1 and CDR2 from the germline V gene are SQVTM and ANQGSEA. The CDR3 runs 16 residues. V trimming: 0 bases; J trimming: 4 bases; junction bases outside the gene matches: 7. The CDR3 is CSVEDPREGSYNEQFF. CDR3 in DNA: TGCAGCGTTGAAGATCCGCGGGAGGGCTCGTACAATGAGCAGTTCTTC.

This clonotype was counted ten times or more. This chain uses TRBV20-1 with TRBJ2-7; TRBD1 matches at 7 bases. Looked up from germline, CDR1 is DFQATT and CDR2 is SNEGSKA (reference sequence). This CDR3 comprises 14 residues. The ends lost 4 bases at V and 3 bases at J; junction bases unmatched: 9. The CDR3 DNA reads as TGCAGTGCTACAAACCGGGACAGATTCTACGAGCAGTACTTC. Translation: CSATNRDRFYEQYF.

The rearrangement joins TRBV5-1 to TRBJ1-5; D remains ambiguous. Trimming removed 4 bases at V and 2 bases at J, with 13 bases between. The germline gives CDR1 SGHRS, CDR2 YFSETQ. This CDR3 contains 15 residues. The CDR3 sequence is CASSKSYGGNQPQHF. CDR3 bases: TGCGCCAGCAGCAAATCTTATGGGGGCAATCAGCCCCAGCATTTT.

The genes are TRBV7-4 and TRBJ2-3; D is unclear. Germline CDR1 SGHVT, CDR2 SQSDAQ. The CDR3 extends over 16 amino acids. Between the trimmed V and J ends, which lost 4 bases and 2 bases, there was a span of 16 bases. In DNA form, the CDR3 reads TGTGCCAGCAGCTCCCCCCCTAGGAAGCTCACAGATACGCAGTATTTT. Encoded protein: CASSSPPRKLTDTQYF.

The sample holds a few counts of this clonotype. The V gene is TRBV6-1, the J gene TRBJ1-2; D remains unclear. The length of the CDR3 is 12 residues. Trimming took 5 bases from V and 0 from J, leaving 4 bases between them. Germline V gives CDR1 MNHNS, CDR2 SASEGT. The DNA for the CDR3 is TGTGCCAGCAGTAACACTAACTATGGCTACACCTTC. It specifies CASSNTNYGYTF.

V and J are TRBV7-9 and TRBJ1-4; D is unclear. CDR1 and CDR2 from the germline V gene are SEHNR and FQNEAQ (reference sequence). The CDR3 totals 13 residues. The germline V and J ends were trimmed by 2 bases and 8 bases, with 9 bases remaining between them. The CDR3, as DNA: TGTGCCAGCAGCTTATCGGCAGCCGAAAAACTGTTTTTT. Protein sequence: CASSLSAAEKLFF.

This clonotype was counted a few times. This chain connects TRBV28 to TRBJ2-5, with TRBD2 matching over 12 bases. This CDR3 contains 17 residues. V lost 4 bases to trimming and J lost 2 bases; unmatched junction nucleotides: 8. Germline V gives CDR1 MDHEN, CDR2 SYDVKM. CDR3 protein: CASSYVRLAGEQETQYF. The CDR3 region has the DNA TGTGCCAGCAGTTACGTCCGACTAGCGGGAGAGCAAGAGACCCAGTACTTC. Full variable domain (missing parts from reference TRBV28 and TRBJ2-5): DVKVTQSSRYLVKRTGEKVFLECVQDMDHENMFWYRQDPGLGLRLIYFSYDVKMKEKGDIPEGYSVSREKKERFSLILESASTNQTSMYLCASSYVRLAGEQETQYFGPGTRLLVL.

This clonotype has a handful of counts. The rearrangement uses TRBV5-6 and TRBJ2-6; D is undetermined. Germline-derived CDR1 and CDR2 are SGHDT and YYEEEE. CDR3 length: 13 residues. V dropped 1 base and J dropped 2 bases, with 1 base sitting between them. CDR3 DNA sequence: TGTGCCAGCAGCTTGCCTGGGGCCAACGTCCTGACTTTC. The encoded protein is CASSLPGANVLTF.